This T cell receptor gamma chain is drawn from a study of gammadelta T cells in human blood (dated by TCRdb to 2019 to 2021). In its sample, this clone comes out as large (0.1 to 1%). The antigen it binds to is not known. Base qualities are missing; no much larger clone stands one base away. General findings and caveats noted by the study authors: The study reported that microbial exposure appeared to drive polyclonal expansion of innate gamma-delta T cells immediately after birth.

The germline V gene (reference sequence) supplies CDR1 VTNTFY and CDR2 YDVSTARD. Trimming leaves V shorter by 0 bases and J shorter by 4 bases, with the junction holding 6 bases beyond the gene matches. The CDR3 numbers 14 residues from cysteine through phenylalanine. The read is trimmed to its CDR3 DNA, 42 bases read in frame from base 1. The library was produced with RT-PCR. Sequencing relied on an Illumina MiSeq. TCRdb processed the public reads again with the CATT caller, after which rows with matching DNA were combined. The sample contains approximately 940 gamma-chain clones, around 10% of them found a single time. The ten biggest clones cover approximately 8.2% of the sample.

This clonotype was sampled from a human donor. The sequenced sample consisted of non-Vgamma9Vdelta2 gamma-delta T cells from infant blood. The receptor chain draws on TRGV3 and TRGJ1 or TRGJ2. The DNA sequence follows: TGTGCCACCTGGGACAGGCAGGGATATTATAAGAAACTCTTT. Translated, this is CATWDRQGYYKKLF.